Described below is a single T cell receptor beta chain sequence and its context. Its antigen is unidentified. These data originate in a study of CD8+ T cells in alopecia areata. Study conclusions and caveats: Within the top 100, expanded CD8+ clones significantly decreased with tofacitinib, as did scalp clonality. Sequencing of scalp tissue also captures the resident alphabeta T cells of normal skin. Researchers report lesional scalp, most notably alopecia totalis/universalis, outstripped normal scalp in clonality. Just one nonresponder means the tie between baseline CD8+ expansion and response stays uncertain.

Treatment specified: oral pan-JAK inhibitor, 5-10 mg twice daily. Sequencing used cDNA as its template, made by extracting RNA and reverse transcribing it. Only in-frame clones appear in the TCRdb table, and some are missing; sequencing was by immunoSEQ multiplex PCR. The sample holds 250,000 to 300,000 clones, about 62% seen once. The CDR3 loop spans 15 amino acids. CDR1 and CDR2 (germline): MNHEY, SVGAGI. The V gene end was trimmed by 0 bases and the J gene end by 7 bases; junction bases not matched to a gene: 5. The sequence was obtained from a human donor with alopecia areata. The gene calls are TRBV6-5 and TRBJ2-2; 7 bases line up with TRBD2. Sequenced material: CD4+ T cells sorted from blood, taken at week 24, from a patient treated with tofacitinib. CDR3 amino acids: CASSYSRGVDGELFF. The CDR3 nucleotides read TGTGCCAGCAGTTACTCCCGGGGGGTAGACGGGGAGCTGTTTTTT.